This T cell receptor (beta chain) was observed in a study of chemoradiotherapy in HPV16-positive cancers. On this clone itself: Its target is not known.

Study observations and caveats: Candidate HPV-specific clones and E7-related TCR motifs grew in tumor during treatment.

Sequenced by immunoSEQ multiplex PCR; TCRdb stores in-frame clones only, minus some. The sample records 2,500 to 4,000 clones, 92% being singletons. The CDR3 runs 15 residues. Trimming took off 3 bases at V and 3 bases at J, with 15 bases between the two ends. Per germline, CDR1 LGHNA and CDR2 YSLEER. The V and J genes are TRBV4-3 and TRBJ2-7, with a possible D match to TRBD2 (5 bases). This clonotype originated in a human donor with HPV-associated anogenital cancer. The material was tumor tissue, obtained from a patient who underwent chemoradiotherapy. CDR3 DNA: TGCGCCAGCAGCCATCTACCGCCGGGGAGCTACGAGCAGTACGTC. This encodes CASSHLPPGSYEQYV.